The subject of this entry is one T cell receptor (beta chain). The data were produced by immunoSEQ multiplex PCR, yet TCRdb's version contains in-frame clones alone and is incomplete. This table holds approximately 400,000 clones, 70% to 90% found once. The study assigned cohorts using participant-reported clinical history. Two negative PCRs, clearance, or symptom resolution were required of recovered Cohort 3 donors. These data belong to a study of blood T cell repertoires in COVID-19. The germline gives CDR1 KGHSH, CDR2 LQKENI. V lost 6 bases and J lost 8; bases outside the gene matches: 7. CDR3 length equals 14 residues.

Sequenced material: PBMCs or T cells enriched from blood (not recorded which). The rearrangement joins TRBV18 to TRBJ1-4; 9 bases map to TRBD1. This TCR was sampled from a woman between 18 and 29 years old who had recovered from COVID-19. The CDR3 DNA follows: TGTGCCAGCTCCCCAAGACAGGGGGACGAAAAACTGTTTTTT. Translating it yields CASSPRQGDEKLFF.